A single sample gave rise to the 20 T cell receptor beta chains below, sequenced in a study of blood T cell repertoires in COVID-19. Clones were read by immunoSEQ multiplex PCR, and TCRdb kept only the in-frame ones, dropping some. The profile shows around 84,000 clones, about four fifths of them singletons. Input material: peripheral blood. These receptors originate from a woman aged 40 to 50 with active or convalescent COVID-19.

This rearrangement joins TRBV10-3 to TRBJ2-1; maybe TRBD2 (6 bases). Trimming cost V 4 bases and J 5 bases, with 9 bases left between them. This CDR3 region has 13 residues. The germline V gene encodes CDR1 ENHRY and CDR2 SYGVKD. The CDR3 spells CAISAGLDNEQFF. CDR3 DNA: TGTGCCATCAGTGCGGGACTGGACAATGAGCAGTTCTTC.

The rearrangement links TRBV5-8 to TRBJ1-2, with 11 bases lining up with TRBD1. V shed 5 bases, J shed 4 bases, and the junction held 1 base outside the gene matches. The CDR3 runs to 13 residues. CDR1 and CDR2 from the germline V gene are SGHTS and YDEGEE. The CDR3 here is CASRDRGLYGYTF. CDR3 DNA sequence: TGTGCCAGCAGGGACAGGGGGCTCTATGGCTACACCTTC.

The rearrangement joins TRBV27 to TRBJ2-7, with 11 bases matching TRBD2. The CDR3 extends over 16 amino acids. J lost 4 bases, V lost 2 bases, and 7 bases had no gene match. Germline V gives CDR1 MNHEY, CDR2 SMNVEV (reference sequence). The CDR3 region is CASSLTSGSFMYEQYF. The CDR3 nucleotides read TGTGCCAGCAGTTTAACTAGCGGGAGTTTTATGTACGAGCAGTACTTC.

This chain joins TRBV5-1 and TRBJ1-3; maybe TRBD1 (6 bases). Trimming took 0 bases from V and 7 from J, leaving 14 bases between them. The CDR3 runs 15 residues. In germline, CDR1 is SGHRS, CDR2 YFSETQ. The CDR3 region is CASSLGQGNWNTIYF. The CDR3 nucleotides are TGCGCCAGCAGCTTGGGCCAGGGGAATTGGAACACCATATATTTT.

The rearrangement links TRBV29-1 to TRBJ1-4; 7 bases match TRBD1. Trimming took 4 bases from V and 4 from J; bases not matched to a gene: 6. The CDR3 covers 14 residues. The V gene's germline CDR1 is SQVTM and CDR2 ANQGSEA. The CDR3 spells CSVGDRADNEKLFF. In DNA, the CDR3 is TGCAGCGTTGGAGACAGGGCCGATAATGAAAAACTGTTTTTT.

V gene TRBV7-3 combines with J gene TRBJ2-1; 7 positions agree with TRBD2. This CDR3 has 15 residues. The V gene end was trimmed by 1 base and the J gene end by 4 bases; junction bases not matched to a gene: 4. In germline, CDR1 is SGHTA, CDR2 FQGTGA. The CDR3 DNA reads as TGTGCCAGCAGCTTAAAACTAGCGCTTTACAATGAGCAGTTCTTC. Translating gives CASSLKLALYNEQFF.

This clone was found once. This sample also contains other DNA sequences that code for the same CDR3. The gene calls are TRBV6-6 and TRBJ2-2, with 11 nucleotides matching TRBD1. The germline V gene encodes CDR1 MNHNY and CDR2 SVGAGI (reference sequence). This CDR3 is 16 amino acids long. V was clipped by 8 bases and J by 6 bases; unmatched bases: 11. The CDR3 DNA reads as TGTGCCAGCCGGGACGGGACAGGGGGGGGCGCCGGGGAGCTGTTTTTT. Encoded protein: CASRDGTGGGAGELFF.

This clone was observed a single time. The V call is TRBV9, the J call TRBJ1-5; D is unresolved. V was pared by 3 bases and J by 0 bases, with 10 bases between. The CDR3 runs to 15 residues. Germline V gene sequence: CDR1 SGDLS, CDR2 YYNGEE. CDR3 sequence: CASSADASSNQPQHF. In DNA, the CDR3 is TGTGCCAGCAGCGCCGACGCTAGTAGCAATCAGCCCCAGCATTTT.

The chain couples TRBV7-3 to TRBJ2-2; weak D call: TRBD2 (6 bases). Trimming took 5 bases from V and 7 from J, leaving 20 bases between them. CDR3 length: 16 residues. CDR1 and CDR2 from the germline V gene are SGHTA and FQGTGA. DNA for the CDR3: TGTGCCAGCAGCCCCACGGGAGTCCAGGGTGGCGGGGAGCTGTTTTTT. Protein: CASSPTGVQGGGELFF.

The chain carries TRBV5-1 and TRBJ1-4; D ambiguous. CDR1 and CDR2 from the germline V gene are SGHRS and YFSETQ. The V end lost 2 bases, the J end lost 5 bases, and 13 bases lay between the germline ends. CDR3 length: 15 amino acids. As DNA, the CDR3 is TGCGCCAGCAGCTTCTCATCGGCGGTGAATGAAAAACTGTTTTTT. This codes for CASSFSSAVNEKLFF.

This chain links TRBV7-6 with TRBJ1-3, with 7 bases fitting TRBD1. V lost 2 bases and J lost 0; bases outside the gene matches: 7. The germline CDR1 and CDR2 sequences are SGHVS and FNYEAQ. The CDR3 is 17 residues long. The CDR3 sequence is CASSLLTGQVSGNTIYF. The DNA for the CDR3 is TGTGCCAGCAGCTTATTGACCGGACAGGTCTCTGGAAACACCATATATTTT.

The chain links TRBV29-1 to TRBJ1-2; 7 bases fit TRBD1. J was trimmed by 4 bases and V by 4 bases; bases with no gene match: 6. The CDR3 loop spans 13 amino acids. Germline V CDR1 and CDR2: SQVTM, ANQGSEA. The CDR3 bases are TGCAGCGTTGTTCGACAGGGCGGCTATGGCTACACCTTC. Its protein is CSVVRQGGYGYTF.

The chain employs TRBV28 and TRBJ1-1; D is undetermined. The CDR3 has 13 residues. Germline CDR1 and CDR2: MDHEN and SYDVKM. Deletions cut 6 bases from V and 3 bases from J, with 11 bases between. The CDR3, as DNA: TGTGCCAGCAGGCGGCAGTTAGACACTGAAGCTTTCTTT. It yields the protein CASRRQLDTEAFF.

This sequence joins TRBV4-1 and TRBJ1-6; TRBD1 might be the D (6 bases). CDR1 is MGHRA and CDR2 is YSYEKL in the germline V gene. The CDR3 is 18 amino acids. Between the trimmed V and J ends, which lost 0 bases and 9 bases, there was a span of 21 bases. CDR3 loop: CASSQDRLQGFMGSPLHF. The CDR3 region has the DNA TGCGCCAGCAGCCAAGATCGTTTGCAGGGGTTTATGGGTTCACCCCTCCACTTT.

This clone was seen only once. The chain is built from TRBV5-4 and TRBJ2-1, with 8 bases lining up with TRBD2. V lost 3 bases to trimming and J lost 4 bases; unmatched junction nucleotides: 6. The CDR3 spans 15 residues. Per the germline V gene, CDR1 is SGHNT and CDR2 is YYREEE (reference sequence). CDR3 sequence reads: CASSSSGGSYNEQFF. The CDR3 nucleotides are TGTGCCAGCAGCTCCAGCGGGGGCTCTTACAATGAGCAGTTCTTC.

This chain connects TRBV4-3 to TRBJ1-3; 9 positions match TRBD1. This CDR3 region has 18 residues. Germline V gives CDR1 LGHNA, CDR2 YSLEER. Trimming cost V 1 base and J 0 bases; bases outside gene matches: 7. CDR3 sequence: CASSQVVPTGGSGNTIYF. The CDR3 nucleotides are TGCGCCAGCAGCCAAGTGGTCCCGACAGGGGGCTCTGGAAACACCATATATTTT.

The chain is built from TRBV27 and TRBJ1-6; D is unresolved. Trimming left V 2 bases short and J 6 bases short, with 2 bases between. The CDR3 spans 12 residues. From germline, CDR1 is MNHEY and CDR2 SMNVEV (reference sequence). The CDR3 reads CASSLRNSPLHF. For the CDR3, the DNA is TGTGCCAGCAGTTTACGTAATTCACCCCTCCACTTT.

The chain links TRBV27 to TRBJ1-1; weak D call: TRBD1 (5 bases). The V end lost 5 bases, the J end lost 1 base, and 11 bases lay between the germline ends. There are 14 residues in the CDR3. CDR1 is MNHEY, CDR2 SMNVEV, per germline (reference sequence). CDR3 in amino acids: CASSPRVWNTEAFF. DNA of the CDR3: TGTGCCAGCAGTCCCAGGGTATGGAACACTGAAGCTTTCTTT.

This chain links TRBV7-2 with TRBJ2-7, with 11 positions matching TRBD2. This CDR3 is built from 14 residues. The germline V gene has CDR1 SGHTA and CDR2 FQGNSA. Trimming at V came to 4 bases and at J to 2 bases, leaving 1 base not matched to a gene. CDR3 protein: CASSSSGGPYEQYF. The CDR3 DNA is TGTGCCAGCAGCTCTAGCGGGGGGCCCTACGAGCAGTACTTC.

The rearrangement uses TRBV24-1 and TRBJ2-2, with TRBD1 matching over 7 bases. The CDR3 totals 15 residues. Germline CDR1 reads KGHDR; CDR2 reads SFDVKD. V lost 9 bases, J lost 1 base, and 7 bases stayed unmatched. The DNA for the CDR3 is TGTGCCACCGGTACAGGGGAAGGGAACACCGGGGAGCTGTTTTTT. It translates to CATGTGEGNTGELFF.